The clone carrying this T cell receptor (beta chain) was counted once. Per germline, CDR1 SGHNT and CDR2 YYREEE (reference sequence). V lost 4 bases and J lost 4, with 15 bases in between. The CDR3 length is 14 residues. The sample is drawn from a study of radiation and T cells in renal cell carcinoma. Produced via immunoSEQ multiplex PCR; TCRdb's table is partial and in-frame only. The sample includes roughly 130,000 clones, roughly four fifths of them seen just once. Described time point: blood 2 weeks post-SBRT. Treatment noted: 15 Gy SBRT to primary tumor, nephrectomy 4 weeks later. This renal cell carcinoma was of the clear cell type.

The source was blood, collected from a patient whose treatment included radiotherapy and nephrectomy. The chain links TRBV5-4 to TRBJ2-7; D may be TRBD1 (6 bases). This TCR derives from a woman aged 55-69 years with renal cell carcinoma. Here the CDR3 reads CASSVQGLPYEQYF. CDR3 DNA sequence: TGTGCCAGCAGCGTACAGGGTCTGCCGTACGAGCAGTACTTC.